The 12 T cell receptor beta chains in this list originate from one sample, sequenced in a study of cytomegalovirus exposure and HLA in healthy donors. Primers: 60 Vbeta forward and 13 Jbeta reverse. Clones were sequenced by immunoSEQ multiplex PCR, and TCRdb holds only the in-frame ones, with some missing. The sample shows under 200,000 clones, 70% to 80% of them seen only once. Material: PBMCs. The receptors shown here come from a man aged 55-75 years in good health and CMV-seronegative.

This chain connects TRBV5-6 to TRBJ2-4; unclear D gene. V was trimmed by 0 bases and J by 1 base, leaving 5 bases between them. Germline V lookup: CDR1 SGHDT, CDR2 YYEEEE. The CDR3 extends over 14 amino acids. The CDR3 DNA reads TGTGCCAGCAGCTTGGGGCAGGCCAAAAACATTCAGTACTTC. Residues: CASSLGQAKNIQYF.

The gene calls are TRBV28 and TRBJ2-5; 9 bases agree with TRBD2. The CDR3 is 16 residues long. V shed 6 bases and J 5 bases; nucleotides not matched to a gene: 13. Germline V gene sequence: CDR1 MDHEN, CDR2 SYDVKM. In nucleotides, the CDR3 is TGTGCCAGCAGCGCGACTAGCGGCACTCAGCGGGAGACCCAGTACTTC. Translation: CASSATSGTQRETQYF.

The chain joins TRBV6-6 to TRBJ2-1, with TRBD2 matching 13 bases. In germline, CDR1 is MNHNY, CDR2 SVGAGI (reference sequence). The V gene end was trimmed by 5 bases and the J gene end by 9 bases; junction bases not matched to a gene: 7. This CDR3 has 15 residues. CDR3 DNA sequence: TGTGCCAGCAGTGGGGGACTAGCGGGATTTCGTGAGCAGTTCTTC. It is translated as CASSGGLAGFREQFF.

This chain links TRBV5-6 with TRBJ1-2; the match to TRBD1 covers 10 bases. CDR3 length: 15 amino acids. Germline-derived CDR1 and CDR2 are SGHDT and YYEEEE. With V trimmed by 4 bases and J by 6 bases, 9 bases remained unmatched. This CDR3 is CASSGGQGRYDGYTF. The CDR3 region has the DNA TGTGCCAGCAGCGGGGGACAGGGGCGCTATGATGGCTACACCTTC. Together with reference TRBV5-6 and TRBJ1-2, the CDR3 gives the full variable domain: DAGVTQSPTHLIKTRGQQVTLRCSPKSGHDTVSWYQQALGQGPQFIFQYYEEEERQRGNFPDRFSGHQFPNYSSELNVNALLLGDSALYLCASSGGQGRYDGYTFGSGTRLTVV.

This clone was found once. The chain carries TRBV4-3 and TRBJ1-5; 8 bases match TRBD1. With V trimmed by 1 base and J by 5 bases, 4 bases remained unmatched. The CDR3 is made up of 15 amino acids. The V gene's germline CDR1 is LGHNA and CDR2 YSLEER. CDR3: CASSQGTGTHQPQHF. CDR3 DNA sequence: TGCGCCAGCAGCCAAGGGACAGGGACTCATCAGCCCCAGCATTTT.

On this clone itself: At one of its ends the junction is not consistent with the germline gene, which may arise from a read error. CDR3 nucleotide sequence: TGTTCCAGCAGCCAATATGGCTACACCTTC. Encoded protein: CSSSQYGYTF. The chain recombines TRBV7-9 with TRBJ1-2; the D is unclear. The length of the CDR3 is 10 residues. The germline CDR1 and CDR2 sequences are SEHNR and FQNEAQ (reference sequence).

This clone was found a few times. Other DNA sequences in this specimen translate into the identical CDR3. The chain carries TRBV9 and TRBJ2-7; 7 nucleotides match TRBD2. Losses at the gene ends were 0 bases for V and 4 bases for J; bases not matched to a gene: 4. The length of the CDR3 is 14 residues. In germline, CDR1 is SGDLS, CDR2 YYNGEE. DNA for the CDR3: TGTGCCAGCAGCGTAGCCCCTAGCGGTTACGAGCAGTACTTC. It specifies CASSVAPSGYEQYF.

This clone was counted a few times. The rearrangement links TRBV5-1 to TRBJ1-1, with 7 bases that match TRBD1. The germline V gene has CDR1 SGHRS and CDR2 YFSETQ. V shed 2 bases, J shed 0 bases, and the junction held 4 bases outside the gene matches. The CDR3 sequence is 15 residues long. The CDR3 sequence: CASSLTGTVNTEAFF. Here the CDR3 DNA reads TGCGCCAGCAGCTTAACCGGGACAGTGAACACTGAAGCTTTCTTT. Filled out from reference TRBV5-1 and TRBJ1-1, the complete variable domain reads KAGVTQTPRYLIKTRGQQVTLSCSPISGHRSVSWYQQTPGQGLQFLFEYFSETQRNKGNFPGRFSGRQFSNSRSEMNVSTLELGDSALYLCASSLTGTVNTEAFFGQGTRLTVV.

CDR3: CASSQDGLAGEDTQYF. The CDR3 DNA is TGCGCCAGCAGCCAGGACGGACTAGCGGGAGAAGATACGCAGTATTTT. The J gene is TRBJ2-3, the V gene TRBV4-3; 13 bases match TRBD2. With V trimmed by 3 bases and J by 5 bases, 5 bases remained unmatched. CDR1 and CDR2 from the germline V gene are LGHNA and YSLEER. The CDR3 totals 16 residues.

For this clone: This sample also contains other DNA sequences that code for the same CDR3. The chain recombines TRBV5-6 with TRBJ1-4, with D uncertain. Looked up from germline, CDR1 is SGHDT and CDR2 is YYEEEE. V shed 2 bases and J shed 2 bases, with 7 bases lying between them. The CDR3 extends over 14 amino acids. CDR3 amino acids: CASSFKQTNEKLFF. DNA for the CDR3: TGTGCCAGCAGCTTCAAACAGACTAATGAAAAACTGTTTTTT.

V is TRBV7-8 and J is TRBJ1-4, with D uncertain. The V gene lost 1 base and the J gene lost 0 bases, with 9 bases spanning the gap. Germline loops: CDR1 SGHVS, CDR2 FQNEAQ. The CDR3 has 16 amino acids. The CDR3 loop reads CASSLVSRATNEKLFF. CDR3 coding DNA: TGTGCCAGCAGCTTAGTCTCACGCGCAACTAATGAAAAACTGTTTTTT.

A remark on this clone: The same CDR3 is also encoded by other DNA sequences in this sample. This chain links TRBV29-1 with TRBJ2-7, with TRBD1 matching over 7 bases. The CDR3 loop spans 16 amino acids. Looked up from germline, CDR1 is SQVTM and CDR2 is ANQGSEA. J lost 6 bases, V lost 3 bases, and 17 bases had no gene match. In DNA form, the CDR3 reads TGCAGCGTTGACAAAACAGGGGACAAGGGGATTTCCGAGCAGTACTTC. This gives the protein CSVDKTGDKGISEQYF.